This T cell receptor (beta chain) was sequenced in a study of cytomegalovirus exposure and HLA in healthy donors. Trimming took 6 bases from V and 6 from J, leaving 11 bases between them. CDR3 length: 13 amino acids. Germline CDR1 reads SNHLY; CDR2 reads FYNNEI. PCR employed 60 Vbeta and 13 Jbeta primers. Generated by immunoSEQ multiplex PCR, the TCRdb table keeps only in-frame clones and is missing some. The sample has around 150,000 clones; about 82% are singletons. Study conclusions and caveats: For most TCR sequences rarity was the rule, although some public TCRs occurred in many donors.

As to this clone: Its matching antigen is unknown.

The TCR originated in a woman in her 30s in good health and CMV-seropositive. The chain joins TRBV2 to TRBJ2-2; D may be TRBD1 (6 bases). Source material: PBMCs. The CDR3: CASRTTGSGELFF. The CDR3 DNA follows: TGTGCCAGCAGGACGACAGGTTCCGGGGAGCTGTTTTTT.